This T cell receptor beta chain was documented in a study of OX40 agonist ivuxolimab in advanced cancers. Study-level information: Dose-escalation patients' cancers were hepatocellular carcinoma, melanoma, renal cell or head and neck cancer. Under the entry rules, prior anti-PD-1, anti-PD-L1 or anti-CTLA-4 therapy was allowed, and approximately 40% had some.

Method: immunoSEQ multiplex PCR; TCRdb's copy keeps in-frame clones and lacks some. This table has 10,000 to 15,000 clones, 80% to 95% appearing once. To note about this clone: No antigen is known for it.

Study conclusions and caveats: Among the lowest peripheral clonal expansion occurred in 0.1-3.0 mg/kg partial responders.

Per the germline V gene, CDR1 is SEHNR and CDR2 is FQNEAQ (reference sequence). Trimming pared 4 bases from V and 2 bases from J, leaving 11 bases between. The CDR3 has 14 amino acids. This specimen consisted of CD4+ or CD8+ T cells sorted from blood, obtained in a trial of the OX40 agonist ivuxolimab. The chain joins TRBV7-9 to TRBJ1-2, with no clear D. This TCR was sampled from an adult with an advanced solid tumor such as melanoma, head and neck, liver or kidney cancer. The DNA of the CDR3 is TGTGCCAGCAGCTCGTGGGAAGGGAACTATGGCTACACCTTC. This sequence encodes CASSSWEGNYGYTF.